This T cell receptor (beta chain) originates from a study of T-cell reconstitution after alpha-beta-depleted transplantation in children. Unique molecular identifiers were incorporated into the prepared TCRbeta library. MiXCR, applied by TCRdb to the PCR reads, yields one record per CDR3 protein. The repertoire holds 200,000 to 250,000 distinct CDR3 sequences, approximately 12% seen once, with 2.6% in the top ten. Germline lookup yields CDR1 LGHDT and CDR2 YNNKEL (reference sequence). This CDR3 has 12 residues. The ends were cut back, 3 bases at V and 7 bases at J, with 7 bases in the middle. The source material was PBMCs from the stem cell graft donor, sampled from the stem cell graft. This chain connects TRBV3-1 to TRBJ2-4, with a possible D match to TRBD1 (6 bases). This sequence was found in a human donor who donated a stem cell graft to a child with acute lymphoblastic leukemia. CDR3 in DNA: TGTGCCAGCAGCCATACAGGGAACATTCAGTACTTC. It codes for CASSHTGNIQYF.